The T cell receptor beta chain described here comes from a study of sequential checkpoint blockade in melanoma. Study information: Arm A got nivolumab then ipilimumab; arm B the reverse, 1:1. Both treatment sequences were followed by maintenance nivolumab.

Germline loops: CDR1 SEHNR, CDR2 FQNEAQ (reference sequence). The CDR3 runs to 13 residues. With 4 bases removed from V and 5 bases from J, the gap between germline ends came to 11 bases. TCRdb's table, derived via immunoSEQ multiplex PCR, lists solely in-frame clones and lacks some. The table has about 40,000 clones, 86% seen once; the top ten hold roughly 12%. Treatment reported: randomized to nivolumab then ipilimumab (arm A) or the reverse (arm B). None of the patients previously received DNA-damaging chemotherapy. The starting material was CD8+ T cells sorted from blood (inferred from file names), obtained from a patient given nivolumab and ipilimumab in sequence. This clonotype originated in a human donor with melanoma. V gene TRBV7-9 combines with J gene TRBJ1-2; possibly TRBD1 for D (5 bases). The CDR3 spells CASSSLQEYGYTF. CDR3 in DNA: TGTGCCAGCAGCTCCTTACAGGAGTATGGCTACACCTTC.